This entry is about one T cell receptor beta chain. This sample was taken from a study of blood T cell repertoires in COVID-19. Clones were read by immunoSEQ multiplex PCR, and TCRdb kept only the in-frame ones, dropping some. Here the sample spans roughly 260,000 clones, about 89% being singletons. The clonotype was recovered from a man in his forties who had recovered from COVID-19. The sequencing sample was made of peripheral blood.

CDR3 bases: TGTGCCAGCAGGACAGGGACAGACGAGCAGTACTTC. This codes for CASRTGTDEQYF. The rearrangement links TRBV2 to TRBJ2-7; 7 bases match TRBD1. The CDR3 loop spans 12 amino acids. The germline gives CDR1 SNHLY, CDR2 FYNNEI. V lost 6 bases and J lost 5; bases outside the gene matches: 4.